Listed here are 4 T cell receptor beta chains from one sample, sequenced in a study of CXCR3-negative and CXCR3-positive naive CD8 T cells. TRB cDNA was prepared as libraries by UMI-labeled 5' RACE. TCRdb reanalyzed the 5' RACE reads and collapses them to one entry per CDR3 protein, without DNA. The specimen's table records some 28,000 distinct CDR3 sequences. Sequencing used memory CD8+ T cells from blood. These receptor sequences come from a human donor in good health. Some clones in this sample may be carry-over from other donors' samples.

J is TRBJ2-5 and V is TRBV12-3 or TRBV12-4. The length of the CDR3 is 11 residues. CDR3: CASSLGKTQYF.

J is TRBJ2-7 and V is TRBV30. The CDR3 is made up of 13 amino acids. CDR1 GTSNPN and CDR2 SVGIG come from the germline V gene (reference sequence). CDR3 residues: CAWRPDSSYEQYF. The full variable domain, with the rest looked up from reference TRBV30 and TRBJ2-7, is SQTIHQWPATLVQPVGSPLSLECTVEGTSNPNLYWYRQAAGRGLQLLFYSVGIGQISSEVPQNLSASRPQDRQFILSSKKLLLSDSGFYLCAWRPDSSYEQYFGPGTRLTVT.

The rearrangement links TRBV25-1 to TRBJ1-1; TCRdb indicates TRBD1, and absent DNA this call remains unverified. Germline CDR1 MGHDK, CDR2 SYGVNS. This CDR3 is built from 15 residues. CDR3: CASSDSGTANTEAFF. The entire variable domain, with the rest obtained from reference TRBV25-1 and TRBJ1-1, is as follows: EADIYQTPRYLVIGTGKKITLECSQTMGHDKMYWYQQDPGMELHLIHYSYGVNSTEKGDLSSESTVSRIRTEHFPLTLESARPSHTSQYLCASSDSGTANTEAFFGQGTRLTVV.

The chain has TRBV6-4 and TRBJ2-1; TCRdb indicates TRBD2, and absent DNA this call remains unverified. Germline V CDR1 and CDR2: MRHNA, SNTAGT. The CDR3 covers 15 residues. The CDR3 here is CASSDSAGGRNEQFF.